In this sample, the clone carrying this TCR beta chain turned up a few times. Its antigen is currently unknown. This CDR3 spans 18 amino acids. From germline, CDR1 is MGHDK and CDR2 SYGVNS. The germline V and J ends were trimmed by 1 base and 0 bases, with 17 bases remaining between them. The TCRbeta library was prepared with unique molecular identifiers. TCRdb reprocessed the PCR reads with MiXCR, giving one entry per CDR3 protein. Of about 490,000 distinct CDR3 sequences in the sample, 8% to 11% were seen once. This entry is derived from a study of T-cell reconstitution after alpha-beta-depleted transplantation in children. Study-wide results and limits: A year post-transplant, T-cell counts and diversity derived mostly from newly produced T cells. Expanded clones from the graft, numbering several hundred, reportedly supplied alpha-beta T cells about two months after transplant.

This clonotype was obtained from a child aged 2 to 9 with inherited bone marrow failure, due to receive a stem cell transplant. Specimen: PBMCs, collected before TCRalphabeta/CD19-depleted stem cell transplant. The rearrangement uses TRBV25-1 and TRBJ2-3; possible D gene TRBD2, 6 bases. CDR3 DNA: TGTGCCAGCAGTGAATGCCCCCGGAAGGGACTGAGCACAGATACGCAGTATTTT. Translated, it gives CASSECPRKGLSTDTQYF.